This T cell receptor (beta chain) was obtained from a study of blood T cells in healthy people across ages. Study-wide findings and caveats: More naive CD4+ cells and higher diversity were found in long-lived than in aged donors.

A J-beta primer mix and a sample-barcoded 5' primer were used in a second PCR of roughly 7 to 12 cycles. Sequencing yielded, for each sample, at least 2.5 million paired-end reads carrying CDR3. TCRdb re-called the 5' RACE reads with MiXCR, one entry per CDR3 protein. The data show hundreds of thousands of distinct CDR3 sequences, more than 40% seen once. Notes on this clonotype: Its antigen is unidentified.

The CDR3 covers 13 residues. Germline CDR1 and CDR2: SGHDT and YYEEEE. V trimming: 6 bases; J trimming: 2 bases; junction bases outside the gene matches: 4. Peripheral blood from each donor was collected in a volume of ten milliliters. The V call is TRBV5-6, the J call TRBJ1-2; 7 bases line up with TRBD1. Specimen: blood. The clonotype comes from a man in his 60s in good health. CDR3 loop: CASTKGGNYGYTF. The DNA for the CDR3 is TGTGCCAGCACTAAAGGGGGCAACTATGGCTACACCTTC.